The clone carrying this TCR beta chain was recorded a few times. Its antigen remains unknown. This sample stems from a study of vaccination effects on CD4 cells after COVID-19. The CDR3 extends over 14 amino acids. V was shortened by 0 bases and J by 0 bases, with 3 bases between the two germline ends. Germline values: CDR1 MNHNS, CDR2 SASEGT. Antigen-specific CD4+ T cells were expanded with viral peptide pools in the ViraFEST assay before sequencing. Following a 10-day culture, CD4+ T cells were purified. The person acquired a PCR-confirmed SARS-CoV-2 infection between March and December 2020. Clones were read by immunoSEQ multiplex PCR, and TCRdb kept only the in-frame ones, dropping some. Of about 27,000 clones listed, approximately 69% are singletons.

This sequence was found in a human donor who had a prior SARS-CoV-2 infection. J is TRBJ1-5 and V is TRBV6-1; D gene unclear. Specimen: CD4+ T cells from PBMCs cultured with SARS-CoV-2 spike peptides, collected before COVID-19 vaccination. The CDR3 coding sequence is TGTGCCAGCAGTGAAGCCTCTAGCAATCAGCCCCAGCATTTT. This translates into CASSEASSNQPQHF.